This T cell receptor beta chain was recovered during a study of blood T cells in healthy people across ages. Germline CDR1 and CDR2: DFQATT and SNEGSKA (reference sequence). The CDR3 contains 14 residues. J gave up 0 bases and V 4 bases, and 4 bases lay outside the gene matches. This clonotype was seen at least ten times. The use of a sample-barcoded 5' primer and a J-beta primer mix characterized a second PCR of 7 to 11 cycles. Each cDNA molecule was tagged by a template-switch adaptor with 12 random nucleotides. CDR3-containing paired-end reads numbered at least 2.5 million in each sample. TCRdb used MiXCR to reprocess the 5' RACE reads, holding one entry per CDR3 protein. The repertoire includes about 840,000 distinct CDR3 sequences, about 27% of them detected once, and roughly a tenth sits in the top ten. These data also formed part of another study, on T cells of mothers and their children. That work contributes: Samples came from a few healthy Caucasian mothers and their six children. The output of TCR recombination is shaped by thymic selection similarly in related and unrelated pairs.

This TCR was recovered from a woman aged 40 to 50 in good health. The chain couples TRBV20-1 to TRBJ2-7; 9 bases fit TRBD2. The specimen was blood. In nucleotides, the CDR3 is TGCAGTGCTAAAGGACTAGCGAGCTCCTACGAGCAGTACTTC. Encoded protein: CSAKGLASSYEQYF.